These 17 T cell receptor beta chains were all obtained from the same sample, sequenced in a study of early T cells in non-severe SARS-CoV-2 infection. TCRdb recomputed calls from the 5' RACE reads with MiXCR, one row per CDR3 protein. Among approximately 70,000 distinct CDR3 sequences, approximately 12% were seen once, and the ten largest hold approximately 4.5%. Source material: whole blood. These receptors were collected from an adult who was a healthcare worker with PCR-confirmed SARS-CoV-2 infection or an uninfected control (not recorded which).

This clonotype was observed a handful of times. J is TRBJ2-5 and V is TRBV11-2; no firm D call. Germline values: CDR1 SGHAT, CDR2 FQNNGV. The CDR3 runs to 14 residues. Trimming shortened V by 4 bases and J by 4 bases, and 13 bases separated the two germline ends. CDR3 loop: CASSSGVGLETQYF. CDR3 bases: TGTGCCAGCAGCTCTGGGGTGGGTTTAGAGACCCAGTACTTC.

In its sample, this clonotype was seen a few times. The J gene is TRBJ2-2, the V gene TRBV28, with 12 bases identical to TRBD1. Germline CDR1 and CDR2: MDHEN and SYDVKM. This CDR3 has 16 amino acids. Trimming at V came to 6 bases and at J to 4 bases, leaving 6 bases not matched to a gene. As DNA, the CDR3 is TGTGCCAGCAGAGGGGACAGGGGGCTCGGCACCGGGGAGCTGTTTTTT. Protein product: CASRGDRGLGTGELFF.

This clonotype has a count of ten or more. This chain connects TRBV7-9 to TRBJ2-5; no definite D call. Germline assignment: CDR1 SEHNR and CDR2 FQNEAQ (reference sequence). The V gene lost 8 bases and the J gene lost 5 bases, with 15 bases spanning the gap. The CDR3 length is 13 residues. In nucleotides, the CDR3 is TGTGCCAGCGGCCGGACGCCCGGGGAGACCCAGTACTTC. This encodes CASGRTPGETQYF.

This clonotype was observed many times. The rearrangement uses TRBV6-5 and TRBJ2-3; D call uncertain. Between the trimmed V and J ends, which lost 4 bases and 4 bases, there was a span of 15 bases. The germline V gene encodes CDR1 MNHEY and CDR2 SVGAGI. CDR3 size: 15 residues. The CDR3 loop is CASSWKPGSPDTQYF. CDR3 sequence (DNA): TGTGCCAGCAGTTGGAAGCCGGGTAGCCCAGATACGCAGTATTTT.

A few counts support this clonotype. The V and J genes are TRBV16 and TRBJ1-5, with D unresolved. Germline V gene sequence: CDR1 KGHSY, CDR2 FQNENV. Between the trimmed V and J ends, which lost 4 bases and 2 bases, there was a span of 12 bases. The CDR3 has 15 amino acids. The DNA of the CDR3 is TGTGCCAGCAGCCCAGTGGTGATGGGCAATCAGCCCCAGCATTTT. It specifies CASSPVVMGNQPQHF.

This clonotype was recorded many times. The rearrangement links TRBV27 to TRBJ2-3, with 11 bases matching TRBD2. Germline CDR1 and CDR2: MNHEY and SMNVEV (reference sequence). The CDR3 runs 14 residues. The junction had 2 bases not matched to a gene; V was cut back by 3 bases and J by 6 bases. The CDR3, as DNA: TGTGCCAGCAGTTTTACTAGCGGGGGTGATACGCAGTATTTT. This gives the protein CASSFTSGGDTQYF.

This clonotype was recorded a few times. This rearrangement joins TRBV5-1 to TRBJ2-5; D is possibly TRBD2 (5 bases). V gave up 4 bases and J gave up 4 bases, with 14 bases separating them. CDR1 is SGHRS and CDR2 is YFSETQ in the germline V gene. The CDR3 totals 14 residues. The CDR3 sequence is CASSLYEGRETQYF. DNA for the CDR3: TGCGCCAGCAGCCTTTATGAAGGGAGAGAGACCCAGTACTTC.

The V and J genes are TRBV12-3 or TRBV12-4 and TRBJ1-6; 7 bases are a match to TRBD1. CDR3 size: 16 residues. V lost 5 bases and J lost 3; bases outside the gene matches: 7. The CDR3 region is CASSTRQGVYNSPLHF. The CDR3 bases are TGTGCCAGCAGTACCCGTCAGGGGGTCTATAATTCACCCCTCCACTTT.

This clonotype was observed a handful of times. J is TRBJ2-2 and V is TRBV30; the D gene is possibly TRBD2 (5 bases). Germline CDR1 GTSNPN, CDR2 SVGIG (reference sequence). The CDR3 is made up of 14 amino acids. Trimming removed 2 bases from V and 2 bases from J, with 9 bases in between. The CDR3 sequence is CAWSSDFNTGELFF. CDR3 coding DNA: TGTGCCTGGAGTTCGGACTTCAACACCGGGGAGCTGTTTTTT.

This clonotype occurred a few times. The chain links TRBV10-3 to TRBJ2-7; D is unresolved. Trimming took off 6 bases at V and 2 bases at J, with 5 bases between the two ends. This CDR3 region has 11 residues. Germline CDR1 reads ENHRY; CDR2 reads SYGVKD. Written as DNA, the CDR3 is TGTGCCATCAGCGACACCTACGAGCAGTACTTC. Translation gives CAISDTYEQYF.

The chain carries TRBV20-1 and TRBJ1-4; 7 bases are a match to TRBD1. This CDR3 is 12 amino acids long. With V trimmed by 5 bases and J by 7 bases, 4 bases remained unmatched. Germline CDR1 DFQATT, CDR2 SNEGSKA (reference sequence). The DNA of the CDR3 is TGCAGTGCTCGGGACAGTGGTGAAAAACTGTTTTTT. It yields the protein CSARDSGEKLFF.

The genes are TRBV12-3 or TRBV12-4 and TRBJ2-2; D is undetermined. V dropped 0 bases and J dropped 7 bases, with 3 bases sitting between them. The CDR3 is 12 residues long. CDR3 bases: TGTGCCAGCAGTTTAGCCCGCGGGGAGCTGTTTTTT. This translates into CASSLARGELFF.

This clonotype showed up just a few times. The chain links TRBV7-9 to TRBJ2-5; 12 bases line up with TRBD2. From germline, CDR1 is SEHNR and CDR2 FQNEAQ (reference sequence). The V gene end was trimmed by 1 base and the J gene end by 5 bases; junction bases not matched to a gene: 2. The CDR3 sequence is 15 residues long. DNA for the CDR3: TGTGCCAGCAGCTTAGTACTAGCGGGAGGTGAGACCCAGTACTTC. It yields the protein CASSLVLAGGETQYF.

The sample holds a few counts of this clonotype. The V and J genes are TRBV6-5 and TRBJ2-7, with a tentative D call TRBD2 (5 bases). Between the trimmed V and J ends, which lost 6 bases and 2 bases, there was a span of 23 bases. The germline gives CDR1 MNHEY, CDR2 SVGAGI. This CDR3 has 17 residues. The CDR3 DNA is TGTGCCAGCAGCTACCCAAAGGAGGTCTGGTCCGCCTACGAGCAGTACTTC. As protein: CASSYPKEVWSAYEQYF.

The CDR3 DNA follows: TGTGCCACCAGTGGACAGGGGAAAGCGTCCACCGGGGAGCTGTTTTTT. This translates into CATSGQGKASTGELFF. V and J are TRBV24-1 and TRBJ2-2; TRBD1 matches at 8 bases. Germline V gene data show CDR1 as KGHDR and CDR2 as SFDVKD. Unmatched junction bases numbered 8, after V lost 5 bases and J lost 4 bases. The CDR3 contains 16 residues.

In this sample, this clonotype turned up many times. V is TRBV12-3 or TRBV12-4 and J is TRBJ1-1; D is unresolved. The CDR3 runs 12 residues. V lost 6 bases to trimming and J lost 5 bases, with 10 bases between them. CDR3: CASRGIWTEAFF. The DNA of the CDR3 is TGTGCCAGCAGGGGAATCTGGACTGAAGCTTTCTTT.

This rearrangement joins TRBV7-6 to TRBJ1-5, with D uncertain. The germline gives CDR1 SGHVS, CDR2 FNYEAQ. The CDR3 is 13 residues long. With 6 bases removed from V and 9 bases from J, the gap between germline ends came to 15 bases. Here the CDR3 reads CASSEGVRTPQHF. In nucleotides, the CDR3 is TGTGCCAGCAGTGAGGGAGTTCGTACGCCCCAGCATTTT.